This is a list of T cell receptor beta chains from one sample in a study of regulatory T cells in long-lasting Graves disease. TCRdb passed the multiplex PCR reads through MiXCR, listing each CDR3 protein once. The sample has 420,000 or so distinct CDR3 sequences, 20% to 25% seen once. The sequences come from peripheral blood mononuclear cells (PBMCs), collected when the disease was refractory, from a patient treated with antithyroid drugs. The receptor source for this set is a female donor with Graves disease. Each CDR3 is given with its conserved first and last residue. D genes are given only for firm matches. Clone sizes are given selectively: once, few, many, or a class where the clone is expanded.

clone_size,v_call,j_call,d_call,cdr3_nt,cdr3_aa
many,TRBV19,TRBJ1-2,.,TGTGCCAGTGATTCAGGGGTTGCGGTAGGCTATGGCTACACCTTC,CASDSGVAVGYGYTF
.,TRBV6-1,TRBJ1-6,TRBD1,TGTGCCAGCAGTCTCCGGACAGGCGATATCAATTCACCCCTCCACTTT,CASSLRTGDINSPLHF
few,TRBV3-1,TRBJ1-2,.,TGTGCCAGCAGCCATCCATCTCTGGCTGGCTACACCTTC,CASSHPSLAGYTF
.,TRBV6-1,TRBJ2-2,TRBD1,TGTGCCAGCAGTAAGCACACAGGGGCCAACACCGGGGAGCTGTTTTTT,CASSKHTGANTGELFF
many,TRBV28,TRBJ2-7,.,TGTGCCAGCAGGTCTCCGGGACTGAACTACGAGCAGTACTTC,CASRSPGLNYEQYF
.,TRBV24-1,TRBJ1-2,.,TGTGCCACCAGTGAGCCACAGGGAAGTGGCTACACCTTC,CATSEPQGSGYTF
few,TRBV19,TRBJ2-5,TRBD2,TGTGCCAGTAGTACGTCCAATAGCGGGAAACAGACCCAGTACTTC,CASSTSNSGKQTQYF
.,TRBV4-1,TRBJ1-1,.,TGCGCCAGCAGCCGGCCGGGACCTATGAACACTGAAGCTTTCTTT,CASSRPGPMNTEAFF
few,TRBV25-1,TRBJ1-1,.,TGTGCCAGCAGTGAGGGTTACACTGAAGCTTTCTTT,CASSEGYTEAFF
few,TRBV12-3/TRBV12-4,TRBJ1-5,.,TGTGCCAGCAGGCAACAGGGAGAAAGGCAGCCCCAGCATTTT,CASRQQGERQPQHF
many,TRBV6-1,TRBJ2-1,TRBD2,TGTGCCAGCACCAAAAGACTAGCGGGAGTATATAATGAGCAGTTCTTC,CASTKRLAGVYNEQFF
many,TRBV5-5,TRBJ2-5,.,TGTGCCACTCAAGGAGGGGGACGGGAGACCCAGTACTTC,CATQGGGRETQYF
many,TRBV7-2,TRBJ2-7,TRBD2,TGTGCCAGCAGCTCTAGCGGGACGAGCTCCTACGAGCAGTACTTC,CASSSSGTSSYEQYF
.,TRBV6-1,TRBJ1-2,.,TGTGCCAGCAGTGAAGTATTTAGGGCGAACTATGGCTACACCTTC,CASSEVFRANYGYTF
many,TRBV20-1,TRBJ1-5,TRBD1,TGCAGTGCTAGCGACAGGGCCAATCAGCCCCAGCATTTT,CSASDRANQPQHF
many,TRBV12-3/TRBV12-4,TRBJ2-7,.,TGTGCCAGCACCTACGGGGGTCCCAACTACGAGCAGTACTTC,CASTYGGPNYEQYF
many,TRBV6-1,TRBJ1-5,.,TGTGCCAGCACTGGACAGTACCTTAGCAATCAGCCCCAGCATTTT,CASTGQYLSNQPQHF
many,TRBV29-1,TRBJ2-7,.,TGCAGCGTTGCAGGCCTAGTGGCCTACGAGCAGTACTTC,CSVAGLVAYEQYF
few,TRBV18,TRBJ2-2,.,TGTGCCAGCTCATCCCTGACGGCGAACACCGGGGAGCTGTTTTTT,CASSSLTANTGELFF
many,TRBV6-5,TRBJ2-5,.,TGTGCCAGCAGTTACCTTGCAGGGTCAGAGACCCAGTACTTC,CASSYLAGSETQYF
.,TRBV7-2,TRBJ1-6,.,TGTGCCAGCAGCCATCGGACAGATAATTCACCCCTCCACTTT,CASSHRTDNSPLHF
.,TRBV5-1,TRBJ2-3,TRBD1,TGCGCCAGCAGCATAGACAGGGGCCGCACAGATACGCAGTATTTT,CASSIDRGRTDTQYF
.,TRBV20-1,TRBJ1-5,TRBD1,TGCAGTGCTAGAGGTACAGGGGGCGCCGGCAATCAGCCCCAGCATTTT,CSARGTGGAGNQPQHF
.,TRBV25-1,TRBJ2-3,TRBD1,TGTGCCAGCGGAGAGACAGGGATGGATACGCAGTATTTT,CASGETGMDTQYF
few,TRBV3-1,TRBJ1-1,.,TGTGCCAGCAGCCAAGGACTAGGGCAAGCTTTCTTT,CASSQGLGQAFF
.,TRBV5-1,TRBJ2-7,.,TGCGCCAGCAGCTCCACCAGCGTCAACGAGCAGTACTTC,CASSSTSVNEQYF
many,TRBV7-9,TRBJ1-1,.,TGTGCCAGCAGCTTAGCGGCGGGGAACACTGAAGCTTTCTTT,CASSLAAGNTEAFF
.,TRBV10-3,TRBJ1-2,.,TGTGCCATGTACAGCGACTACTATGGCTACACCTTC,CAMYSDYYGYTF
few,TRBV28,TRBJ2-2,TRBD2,TGTGCCAGCACCGTCGGGGCGGCGGGAGACACCGGGGAGCTGTTTTTT,CASTVGAAGDTGELFF
.,TRBV20-1,TRBJ1-4,.,TGCGGTACGGACACCTCGAATGAAAAACTGTTTTTT,CGTDTSNEKLFF
few,TRBV27,TRBJ1-1,.,TGTGCCAGCAGTATACTACCTAACACTGAAGCTTTCTTT,CASSILPNTEAFF
few,TRBV19,TRBJ1-1,.,TGTGCCAGTAGCCTACAGGGCCCGGGTACTGAAGCTTTCTTT,CASSLQGPGTEAFF
few,TRBV12-3/TRBV12-4,TRBJ2-7,.,TGTGCCAGCAGTTTCTCCCCCGGGGGCTACGAGCAGTACTTC,CASSFSPGGYEQYF
.,TRBV6-1,TRBJ2-5,.,TGTGCCAGCAGCCCCCGAGGGTTGGATCAAGAGACCCAGTACTTC,CASSPRGLDQETQYF
.,TRBV29-1,TRBJ2-2,TRBD1,TGCAGCGTTCGGGACAGGGGGACCGGGGAGCTGTTTTTT,CSVRDRGTGELFF
many,TRBV9,TRBJ1-2,TRBD1,TGTGCCAGCAGCGTAGGGGACAGGGACAACTATGGCTACACCTTC,CASSVGDRDNYGYTF
few,TRBV30,TRBJ1-5,TRBD1,TGTGCCTGGACCGAAACAGGGGCTGGACAGCCCCAGCATTTT,CAWTETGAGQPQHF
.,TRBV7-2,TRBJ2-7,TRBD1,TGTGCCAGCAGCTTAGGACAGGGGGTGTATTACGAGCAGTACTTC,CASSLGQGVYYEQYF
.,TRBV7-8,TRBJ2-3,TRBD2,TGTGCCAGCAGCTTAGGCCAGACTAGCGGGAGAGACACAGATACGCAGTATTTT,CASSLGQTSGRDTDTQYF
.,TRBV12-3/TRBV12-4,TRBJ1-5,TRBD1,TGTGCCAGCACCGCAGGGGGATCGGGTCAGCCCCAGCATTTT,CASTAGGSGQPQHF
.,TRBV29-1,TRBJ2-7,TRBD1,TGCAGCGCCAACAGGGGGGAATACGAGCAGTACTTC,CSANRGEYEQYF
.,TRBV6-5,TRBJ1-1,.,TGTGCCAGCAGTTACGGCACAGCTGAAGCTTTCTTT,CASSYGTAEAFF
.,TRBV27,TRBJ2-4,TRBD2,TGTGCCAGCAGTACGACTAGCGGGAGAGGAAACATTCAGTACTTC,CASSTTSGRGNIQYF
.,TRBV20-1,TRBJ1-1,.,TGCAGTGCTAGGAGGTGGGGATACACTGAAGCTTTCTTT,CSARRWGYTEAFF
.,TRBV27,TRBJ1-3,.,TGTGCCAGCCCGGGTATGGACTCTGGAAACACCATATATTTT,CASPGMDSGNTIYF
.,TRBV19,TRBJ2-3,.,TGTGCCAGTTCACTAGGGATCCCAGATACGCAGTATTTT,CASSLGIPDTQYF
.,TRBV19,TRBJ2-7,.,TGTGCCAGCAGGATAACTCTCCGGGGGAACCACGAGCAGTACTTC,CASRITLRGNHEQYF
.,TRBV5-1,TRBJ2-1,.,TGCGCCAGCAGCTTCGAGGGATCCTACAATGAGCAGTTCTTC,CASSFEGSYNEQFF
many,TRBV3-1,TRBJ2-5,.,TGTGCCAGCAGCCAAGTAGAGACCCAGTACTTC,CASSQVETQYF
many,TRBV2,TRBJ2-5,.,TGTGCCAGCAGTGCCACTACGGTTATGGAGTACTTC,CASSATTVMEYF
.,TRBV11-1,TRBJ1-2,.,TGTGCCAGCAGCCTGGGGGCGGCCTATGGCTACACCTTC,CASSLGAAYGYTF